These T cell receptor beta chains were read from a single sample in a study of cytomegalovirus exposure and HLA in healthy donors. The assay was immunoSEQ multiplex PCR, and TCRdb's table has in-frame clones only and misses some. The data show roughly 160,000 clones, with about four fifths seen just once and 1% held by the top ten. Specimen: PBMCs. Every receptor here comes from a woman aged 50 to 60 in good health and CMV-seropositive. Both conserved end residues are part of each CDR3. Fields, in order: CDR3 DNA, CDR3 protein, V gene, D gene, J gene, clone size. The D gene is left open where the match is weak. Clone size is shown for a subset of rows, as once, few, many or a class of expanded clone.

CDR3 DNA: TGCGCCAGCAGCTTAGGGACAGGCTCCTACAATGAGCAGTTCTTC
CDR3 protein: CASSLGTGSYNEQFF
V gene: TRBV5-1
D gene: TRBD1
J gene: TRBJ2-1
clone size: few

CDR3 DNA: TGTGCCAGCAGGTACGGGACAGGGTTGACTGAAGCTTTCTTT
CDR3 protein: CASRYGTGLTEAFF
V gene: TRBV7-2
D gene: TRBD1
J gene: TRBJ1-1
clone size: NA

CDR3 DNA: TGTGCCAGCAGTGGGGAGGACAGGGGAATTACCTACGAGCAGTACTTC
CDR3 protein: CASSGEDRGITYEQYF
V gene: TRBV6-1
D gene: TRBD1
J gene: TRBJ2-7
clone size: NA

CDR3 DNA: TGTGCCAGCAGTTACTCGTGGCAGGGGATAAACATTCAGTACTTC
CDR3 protein: CASSYSWQGINIQYF
V gene: TRBV6-5
D gene: NA
J gene: TRBJ2-4
clone size: NA

CDR3 DNA: TGTGCCAGCAGATCTGTTACCGGGGAGCTGTTTTTT
CDR3 protein: CASRSVTGELFF
V gene: TRBV6-4
D gene: NA
J gene: TRBJ2-2
clone size: NA

CDR3 DNA: TGTGCCAGCAGCGTAACTAGCGGGAGTTCACATGAGCAGTTCTTC
CDR3 protein: CASSVTSGSSHEQFF
V gene: TRBV9
D gene: TRBD2
J gene: TRBJ2-1
clone size: NA

CDR3 DNA: TGTGCCAGCAGCCACCCTAGGACAGGGCGGCCGGAGACCCAGTACTTC
CDR3 protein: CASSHPRTGRPETQYF
V gene: TRBV9
D gene: TRBD1
J gene: TRBJ2-5
clone size: few

CDR3 DNA: TGTGCCAGCACCAAAACGGGGACTGAGGATAACTATGGCTACACCTTC
CDR3 protein: CASTKTGTEDNYGYTF
V gene: TRBV4-2
D gene: NA
J gene: TRBJ1-2
clone size: NA

CDR3 DNA: TGTGCCAGCAGCTTGGCGGGAAACAGGGAACGGTTGCATTTT
CDR3 protein: CASSLAGNRERLHF
V gene: TRBV5-6
D gene: NA
J gene: TRBJ1-5
clone size: NA

CDR3 DNA: TGTGCCAGCAGCTCCGCCGGGACAGGGACGTACGAGCAGTACTTC
CDR3 protein: CASSSAGTGTYEQYF
V gene: TRBV6-5
D gene: TRBD1
J gene: TRBJ2-7
clone size: NA

CDR3 DNA: TGCGCCAGCAGCTTGGATGGACAGGGGGCGCGAGGCGCGGAAGCTTTCTTT
CDR3 protein: CASSLDGQGARGAEAFF
V gene: TRBV5-1
D gene: TRBD1
J gene: TRBJ1-1
clone size: NA

CDR3 DNA: TGTGCCAGCAGCTTACAGCGGGGGAGCACAGATACGCAGTATTTT
CDR3 protein: CASSLQRGSTDTQYF
V gene: TRBV7-2
D gene: TRBD2
J gene: TRBJ2-3
clone size: few

CDR3 DNA: TGTGCCAGCAGCTCCCACGGCTCTGGAAACACCATATATTTT
CDR3 protein: CASSSHGSGNTIYF
V gene: TRBV9
D gene: NA
J gene: TRBJ1-3
clone size: NA

CDR3 DNA: TGTGCCATCAGTGGGACAGGGAACGACGAGCAGTACTTC
CDR3 protein: CAISGTGNDEQYF
V gene: TRBV10-3
D gene: TRBD1
J gene: TRBJ2-7
clone size: NA

CDR3 DNA: TGTGCCAGCAGCTTAAACAGTAACTATGGCTACACCTTC
CDR3 protein: CASSLNSNYGYTF
V gene: TRBV7-9
D gene: NA
J gene: TRBJ1-2
clone size: NA

CDR3 DNA: TGTGCCAGCAGTTTACCCTATTGGACTAGCGGAAAAAACATTCAGTACTTC
CDR3 protein: CASSLPYWTSGKNIQYF
V gene: TRBV28
D gene: TRBD2
J gene: TRBJ2-4
clone size: NA

CDR3 DNA: TGTGCCAGCAGTTCACGGACGGGCCCGGGGGGCTACACCTTC
CDR3 protein: CASSSRTGPGGYTF
V gene: TRBV27
D gene: NA
J gene: TRBJ1-2
clone size: NA

CDR3 DNA: TGTGCCAGCAGACTCGGACTAGCGGTGGAATACGAGCAGTACTTC
CDR3 protein: CASRLGLAVEYEQYF
V gene: TRBV7-2
D gene: TRBD2
J gene: TRBJ2-7
clone size: few

CDR3 DNA: TGTGCCAGTAGCCAACCGAGGGAGTACACCGGGGAGCTGTTTTTT
CDR3 protein: CASSQPREYTGELFF
V gene: TRBV19
D gene: NA
J gene: TRBJ2-2
clone size: once

CDR3 DNA: TGCGCCAGCAGCTTGGCCGGGAAGGGGCTGTTTTTT
CDR3 protein: CASSLAGKGLFF
V gene: TRBV5-1
D gene: NA
J gene: TRBJ2-2
clone size: NA

CDR3 DNA: TGTGCCAGCAGCTTAAGGCCAGGGGATGAGCAGTTCTTC
CDR3 protein: CASSLRPGDEQFF
V gene: TRBV7-3
D gene: NA
J gene: TRBJ2-1
clone size: once

CDR3 DNA: TGTGCCAGCTCACTGCTCCGGGACAGGGTTTACGCTGGGGCCAACGTCCTGACTTTC
CDR3 protein: CASSLLRDRVYAGANVLTF
V gene: TRBV18
D gene: TRBD1
J gene: TRBJ2-6
clone size: NA